These 17 T cell receptor beta chains share one sample of origin, sequenced in a study of T cells in tumors after PD-1 blockade. The table came from immunoSEQ multiplex PCR; TCRdb's copy has only in-frame clones and leaves some out. The data show roughly 33,000 clones, around 80% seen once. Here the sequenced sample was PBMCs, taken before anti-PD-1 treatment. The receptors shown here come from a human donor with basal cell carcinoma.

This rearrangement joins TRBV19 to TRBJ2-3; 7 positions match TRBD2. Trimming cost V 6 bases and J 0 bases; bases outside gene matches: 15. The CDR3 is 18 amino acids. The germline V gene has CDR1 LNHDA and CDR2 SQIVND (reference sequence). This CDR3 is CASSLPRLATTSTDTQYF. The DNA of the CDR3 is TGTGCCAGTAGCCTTCCTCGACTAGCTACAACTAGCACAGATACGCAGTATTTT.

The chain joins TRBV6-5 to TRBJ2-7, with D maybe TRBD1 (5 bases). The CDR3 has 13 amino acids. The germline CDR1 and CDR2 sequences are MNHEY and SVGAGI. The V and J ends lost 2 bases and 0 bases respectively, with 5 bases between them. CDR3: CASSYQGSYEQYF. As DNA, the CDR3 is TGTGCCAGCAGTTACCAGGGCTCCTACGAGCAGTACTTC.

This clone came up a few times. The V call is TRBV7-8, the J call TRBJ2-1, with 9 bases identical to TRBD2. After removal of 5 bases from V and 15 bases from J, the junction contained 8 bases not matched to a gene. The length of the CDR3 is 12 residues. CDR1 and CDR2 (germline): SGHVS, FQNEAQ. CDR3 region: CASSPRTSEVFF. CDR3 nucleotide sequence: TGTGCCAGCAGCCCAAGGACTAGCGAGGTGTTCTTC.

This clone was seen a single time. V usage is TRBV3-1 (or the pseudogene TRBV3-2) and J usage is TRBJ1-2; 8 nucleotides align to TRBD1. CDR1 LGHDT and CDR2 YNNKEL come from the germline V gene (reference sequence). Trimming took 4 bases from V and 8 from J; bases not matched to a gene: 21. The CDR3 spans 18 residues. The CDR3 DNA reads as TGTGCCAGCAGCCCCCCCGGACGGCGAAACAGGGGGTATGGAGGCTACACCTTC. As protein: CASSPPGRRNRGYGGYTF.

The J gene is TRBJ2-7, the V gene TRBV12-3 or TRBV12-4, with D perhaps TRBD2 (5 bases). The CDR3 length is 12 residues. The ends were cut back, 3 bases at V and 8 bases at J, with 11 bases in the middle. The CDR3 DNA reads as TGTGCCAGCAGTTTGGGCGGGTTCCAGCAGTACTTC. This codes for CASSLGGFQQYF.

This clone was detected only once. The gene calls are TRBV3-1 (or the pseudogene TRBV3-2) and TRBJ2-1; TRBD2 matches at 12 bases. The junction had 7 bases not matched to a gene; V was cut back by 4 bases and J by 12 bases. Germline V gene data show CDR1 as LGHDT and CDR2 as YNNKEL (reference sequence). CDR3 length: 14 amino acids. This CDR3 is CASSPMTSGSAQFF. CDR3 DNA: TGTGCCAGCAGCCCAATGACTAGCGGGAGCGCGCAGTTCTTC.

Note on this clone: A far larger clone is only one base removed, so a read error is likely. The chain carries TRBV2 and TRBJ2-5; TRBD1 might be the D (5 bases). Trimming removed 5 bases from V and 5 bases from J, with 9 bases in between. The CDR3 covers 12 residues. Looked up from germline, CDR1 is SNHLY and CDR2 is FYNNEI. The CDR3 spells CASSLGVETQYF. The CDR3 DNA follows: TGTGCCAGCAGTTTAGGGGTGGAGACCCAGTACTTC.

CDR3 sequence reads: CASSVAVTLHNSPLHF. Here the CDR3 DNA reads TGTGCCAGCAGCGTAGCGGTCACCCTTCATAATTCACCCCTCCACTTT. The genes are TRBV9 and TRBJ1-6, with D unresolved. Trimming removed 0 bases from V and 5 bases from J, with 12 bases in between. There are 16 residues in the CDR3. The germline V gene has CDR1 SGDLS and CDR2 YYNGEE.

This CDR3 is CASSQDAGSKGEQYF. CDR3 nucleotides: TGCGCCAGCAGCCAAGATGCTGGTTCGAAGGGCGAGCAGTACTTC. This chain uses TRBV4-1 with TRBJ2-7, with no clear D. Germline CDR1 MGHRA, CDR2 YSYEKL. The CDR3 is 15 residues long. V lost 0 bases and J 6 bases, leaving 15 bases between the germline ends.

The CDR3 sequence is CATSGTGGDTEAFF. CDR3 sequence (DNA): TGTGCCACCAGTGGGACAGGGGGTGACACTGAAGCTTTCTTT. The chain combines TRBV24-1 with TRBJ1-1; 10 positions match TRBD1. The CDR3 extends over 14 amino acids. Germline values: CDR1 KGHDR, CDR2 SFDVKD. V gave up 5 bases and J gave up 3 bases; unmatched junction bases: 2.

The chain recombines TRBV11-3 with TRBJ2-1; a possible D gene is TRBD1 (5 bases). CDR1 is SGHNT, CDR2 YENEEA, per germline. This CDR3 comprises 13 residues. The V and J ends lost 1 base and 10 bases respectively, with 11 bases between them. The CDR3 loop is CASSLVQVGEQFF. The CDR3 DNA sequence: TGTGCCAGCAGCTTAGTACAGGTTGGGGAGCAGTTCTTC. Based on the CDR3 plus reference TRBV11-3 and TRBJ2-1, the full variable domain is EAGVVQSPRYKIIEKKQPVAFWCNPISGHNTLYWYLQNLGQGPELLIRYENEEAVDDSQLPKDRFSAERLKGVDSTLKIQPAELGDSAVYLCASSLVQVGEQFFGPGTRLTVL.

The genes are TRBV5-3 and TRBJ1-1; D is ambiguous. TRBV5-3 is an ORF, and what it does is uncertain. The CDR3 covers 11 residues. V was cut by 4 bases and J by 5 bases, with 6 bases left in between. The CDR3 DNA sequence: TGTGCCAGAAGCAGGGTGACTGAAGCTTTCTTT. As protein: CARSRVTEAFF.

The rearrangement joins TRBV18 to TRBJ1-1; D is perhaps TRBD1 (5 bases). The CDR3 has 12 residues. CDR1 KGHSH and CDR2 LQKENI come from the germline V gene. Trimming stripped 3 bases from V and 8 bases from J, with 10 bases between. The CDR3 DNA reads as TGTGCCAGCTCACCCGGGGGGATGGAAGCTTTCTTT. This gives the protein CASSPGGMEAFF.

The rearrangement links TRBV7-8 to TRBJ1-4; the D gene is possibly TRBD1 (6 bases). The CDR3 is made up of 17 amino acids. Germline V lookup: CDR1 SGHVS, CDR2 FQNEAQ. V lost 5 bases and J lost 0, with 16 bases in between. The CDR3 region is CASSGRSGAATNEKLFF. The CDR3 DNA is TGTGCCAGCAGCGGGAGGTCGGGGGCTGCAACTAATGAAAAACTGTTTTTT.

This sequence joins TRBV4-3 and TRBJ2-1; 11 bases are shared with TRBD2. The CDR3 totals 15 residues. Germline V gives CDR1 LGHNA, CDR2 YSLEER. The trim removed 6 bases at V and 8 bases at J, leaving 9 bases unmatched. DNA for the CDR3: TGCGCCAGCAGTCGCACTAGCGGGAGTACTCATGAGCAGTTCTTC. It is translated as CASSRTSGSTHEQFF.

The rearrangement joins TRBV7-2 to TRBJ2-7, with 7 bases identical to TRBD1. Germline-derived CDR1 and CDR2 are SGHTA and FQGNSA. This CDR3 is built from 16 residues. The ends lost 4 bases at V and 4 bases at J; junction bases unmatched: 13. The CDR3 loop is CASSSSKQGPWYEQYF. The CDR3 nucleotides read TGTGCCAGCAGCTCCTCTAAACAGGGGCCGTGGTACGAGCAGTACTTC.

A few counts support this clone. CDR3 sequence reads: CASSLGVGGRGQNEQFF. CDR3 DNA sequence: TGTGCCAGCAGCTTAGGGGTTGGTGGCAGGGGGCAAAATGAGCAGTTCTTC. The V gene is TRBV11-3, the J gene TRBJ2-1; 8 nucleotides agree with TRBD1. The CDR3 is 17 residues long. Germline lookup yields CDR1 SGHNT and CDR2 YENEEA. Losses at the gene ends were 1 base for V and 7 bases for J; bases not matched to a gene: 12.